This TCR beta chain was captured by sequencing in a study of glioma-infiltrating T cells after dendritic cell vaccination. Study summary: Monocyte-derived dendritic cells, cultured seven days with IL-4 and GM-CSF, were pulsed with autologous tumor lysate. Findings and limits, study-wide: Few patients contributed both blood and tumor specimens.

About this clone itself: Its antigen is as yet unknown.

Here immunoSEQ multiplex PCR was the method, and the copy in TCRdb shows in-frame clones only, minus some. The sample lists about 92,000 clones; 85% to 90% were seen once. The germline V gene has CDR1 LNHDA and CDR2 SQIVND (reference sequence). This CDR3 has 15 residues. V gave up 5 bases and J gave up 5 bases; unmatched junction bases: 9. The chain joins TRBV19 to TRBJ2-5, with TRBD2 matching over 9 bases. The material was blood, obtained before dendritic cell vaccination. This TCR was sampled from a human donor with glioblastoma. CDR3 in amino acids: CASSASGVPLETQYF. CDR3 DNA: TGTGCCAGTAGTGCTAGCGGGGTCCCCTTGGAGACCCAGTACTTC.